This TCR beta chain was documented in a study of OX40 agonist ivuxolimab in advanced cancers. Broader study findings: At 0.1 to 3.0 mg/kg and by week 6, CD4+ and CD8+ T cells in the blood had expanded clonally. At 0.1-3.0 mg/kg, partial responders had clonal expansion among the lowest observed.

Germline lookup yields CDR1 MNHEY and CDR2 SVGAGI. Trimming cost V 0 bases and J 1 base, with 2 bases left between them. This CDR3 is built from 13 residues. Sequencing used immunoSEQ multiplex PCR; TCRdb keeps in-frame clones, though not all of them. In the table there are 45,000 to 60,000 clones, approximately 89% of which are singletons. As to this clone: What it binds is unknown. Other DNA sequences from this sample encode an identical CDR3 as well.

The study sampled blood at baseline, cycle 4 day 1, and cycle 7 day 1. Sequenced here: CD4+ or CD8+ T cells sorted from blood, sampled in a trial of the OX40 agonist ivuxolimab. The clonotype originates from an adult with an advanced solid tumor such as melanoma, head and neck, liver or kidney cancer. The rearrangement joins TRBV6-5 to TRBJ2-3; D gene unclear. CDR3: CASSYSGTDTQYF. DNA of the CDR3: TGTGCCAGCAGTTACTCTGGCACAGATACGCAGTATTTT.